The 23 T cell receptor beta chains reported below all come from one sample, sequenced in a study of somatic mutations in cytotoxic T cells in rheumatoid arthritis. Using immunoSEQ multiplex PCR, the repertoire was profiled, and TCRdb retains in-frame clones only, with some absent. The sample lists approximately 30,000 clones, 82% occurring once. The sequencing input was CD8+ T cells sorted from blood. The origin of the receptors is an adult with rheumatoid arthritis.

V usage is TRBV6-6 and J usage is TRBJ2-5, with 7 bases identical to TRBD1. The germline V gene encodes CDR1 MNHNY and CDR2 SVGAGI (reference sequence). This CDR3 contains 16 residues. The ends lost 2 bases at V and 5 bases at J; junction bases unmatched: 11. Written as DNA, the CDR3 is TGTGCCAGCAGTTACCAAAACACAGGGGACGGGGAGACCCAGTACTTC. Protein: CASSYQNTGDGETQYF.

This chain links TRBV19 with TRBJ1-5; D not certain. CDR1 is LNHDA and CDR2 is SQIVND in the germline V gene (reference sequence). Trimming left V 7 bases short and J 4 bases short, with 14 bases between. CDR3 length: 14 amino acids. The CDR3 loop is CASTPTVGNQPQHF. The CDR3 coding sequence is TGTGCCAGTACCCCGACCGTTGGGAATCAGCCCCAGCATTTT. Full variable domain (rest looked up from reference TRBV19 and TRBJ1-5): DGGITQSPKYLFRKEGQNVTLSCEQNLNHDAMYWYRQDPGQGLRLIYYSQIVNDFQKGDIAEGYSVSREKKESFPLTVTSAQKNPTAFYLCASTPTVGNQPQHFGDGTRLSIL.

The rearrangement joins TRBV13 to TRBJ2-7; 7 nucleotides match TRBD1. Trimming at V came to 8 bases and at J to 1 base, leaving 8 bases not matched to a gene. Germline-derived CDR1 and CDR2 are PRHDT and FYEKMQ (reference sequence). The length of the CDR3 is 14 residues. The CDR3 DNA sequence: TGTGCCAGCCGTTGGAAGGGGGCGTCCTACGAGCAGTACTTC. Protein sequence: CASRWKGASYEQYF.

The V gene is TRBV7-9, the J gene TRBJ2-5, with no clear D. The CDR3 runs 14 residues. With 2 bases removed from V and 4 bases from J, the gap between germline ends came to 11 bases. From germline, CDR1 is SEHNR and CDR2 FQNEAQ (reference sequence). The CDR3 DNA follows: TGTGCCAGCAGCTTACGGGTCACCGGAGAGACCCAGTACTTC. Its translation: CASSLRVTGETQYF.

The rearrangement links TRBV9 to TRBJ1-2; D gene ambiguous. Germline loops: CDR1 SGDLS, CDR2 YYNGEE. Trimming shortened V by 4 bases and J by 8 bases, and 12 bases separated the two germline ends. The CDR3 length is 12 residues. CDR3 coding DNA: TGTGCCAGCAGCTTCGGCCTCGGAGGCTACACCTTC. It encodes CASSFGLGGYTF.

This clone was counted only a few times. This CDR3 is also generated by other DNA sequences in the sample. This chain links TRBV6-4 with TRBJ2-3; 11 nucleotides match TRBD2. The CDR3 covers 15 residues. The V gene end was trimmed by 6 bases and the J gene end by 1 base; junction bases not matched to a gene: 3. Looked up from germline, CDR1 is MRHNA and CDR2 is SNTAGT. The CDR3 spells CASSPTSGGTDTQYF. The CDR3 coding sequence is TGTGCCAGCAGCCCGACTAGCGGGGGCACAGATACGCAGTATTTT.

The CDR3 nucleotides are TGTGCCTGGAGTGTGGCTAGCGGGCCCTACAATGAGCAGTTCTTC. Translated: CAWSVASGPYNEQFF. This chain connects TRBV30 to TRBJ2-1; 8 nucleotides match TRBD2. CDR3 length: 15 residues. Germline CDR1 is GTSNPN and CDR2 is SVGIG (reference sequence). J was trimmed by 2 bases and V by 0 bases; bases with no gene match: 3. Complete variable domain (other parts from reference TRBV30 and TRBJ2-1): SQTIHQWPATLVQPVGSPLSLECTVEGTSNPNLYWYRQAAGRGLQLLFYSVGIGQISSEVPQNLSASRPQDRQFILSSKKLLLSDSGFYLCAWSVASGPYNEQFFGPGTRLTVL.

DNA for the CDR3: TGTGCCAGCAGGGCCTTGGACAGCTCGAACTCTGGAAACACCATATATTTT. Residues: CASRALDSSNSGNTIYF. The J gene is TRBJ1-3, the V gene TRBV21-1; TRBD1 is taken as the D call from the table, unchecked against the DNA. TRBV21-1 is a recognized pseudogene. The CDR3 spans 17 residues.

The CDR3 here is CASSPISRSGGNTEAFF. CDR3 nucleotide sequence: TGCGCCAGCAGCCCCATTTCGCGGTCCGGGGGAAACACTGAAGCTTTCTTT. V gene TRBV4-1 combines with J gene TRBJ1-1; a possible D gene is TRBD1 (5 bases). In germline, CDR1 is MGHRA, CDR2 YSYEKL. Trimming removed 4 bases from V and 2 bases from J, with 20 bases in between. The CDR3 runs to 17 residues.

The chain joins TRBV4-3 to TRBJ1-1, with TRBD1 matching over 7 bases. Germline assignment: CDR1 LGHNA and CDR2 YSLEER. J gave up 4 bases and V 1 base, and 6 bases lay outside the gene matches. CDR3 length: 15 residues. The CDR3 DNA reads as TGCGCCAGCAGCCAAGCACAGGGGTCCTTCACTGAAGCTTTCTTT. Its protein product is CASSQAQGSFTEAFF.

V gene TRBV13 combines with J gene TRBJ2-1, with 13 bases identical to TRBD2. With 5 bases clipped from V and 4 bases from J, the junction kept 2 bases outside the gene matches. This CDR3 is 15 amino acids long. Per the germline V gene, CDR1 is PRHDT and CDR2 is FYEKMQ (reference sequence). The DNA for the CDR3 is TGTGCCAGCAGCAGGACTAGCGGGGGATACAATGAGCAGTTCTTC. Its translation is CASSRTSGGYNEQFF.

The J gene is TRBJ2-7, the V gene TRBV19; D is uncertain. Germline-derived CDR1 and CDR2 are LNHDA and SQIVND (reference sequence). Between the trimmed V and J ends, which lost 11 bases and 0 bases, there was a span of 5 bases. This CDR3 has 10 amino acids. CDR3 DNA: TGTGCCCCTTTCTCCTACGAGCAGTACTTC. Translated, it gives CAPFSYEQYF.

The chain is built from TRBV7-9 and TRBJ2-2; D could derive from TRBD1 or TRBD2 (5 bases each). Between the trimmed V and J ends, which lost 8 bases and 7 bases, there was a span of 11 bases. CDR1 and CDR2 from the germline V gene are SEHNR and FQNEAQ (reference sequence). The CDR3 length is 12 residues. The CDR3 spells CASPPRGGELFF. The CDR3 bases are TGTGCCAGCCCCCCGAGGGGCGGGGAGCTGTTTTTT.

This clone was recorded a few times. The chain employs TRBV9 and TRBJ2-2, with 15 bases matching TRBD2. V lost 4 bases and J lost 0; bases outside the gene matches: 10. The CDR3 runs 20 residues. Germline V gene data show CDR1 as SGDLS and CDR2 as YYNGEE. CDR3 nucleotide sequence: TGTGCCAGCAGCACCCGGACTAGCGGGGGGGCCTTCGCGAACACCGGGGAGCTGTTTTTT. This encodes CASSTRTSGGAFANTGELFF.

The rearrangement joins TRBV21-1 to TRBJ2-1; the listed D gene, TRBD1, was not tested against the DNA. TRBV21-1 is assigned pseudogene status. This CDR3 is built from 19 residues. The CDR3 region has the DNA TGTGCCAGCAGCCCCCGGACAGGGGGAAAAAGCGGGAAGTACAATGAGCAGTTCTTC. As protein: CASSPRTGGKSGKYNEQFF.

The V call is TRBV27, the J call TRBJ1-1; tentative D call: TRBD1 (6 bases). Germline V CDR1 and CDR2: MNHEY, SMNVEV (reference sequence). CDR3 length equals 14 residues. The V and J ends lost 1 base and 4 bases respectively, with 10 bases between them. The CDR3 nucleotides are TGTGCCAGCAGTTTATGGGGGGCGAGCACTGAAGCTTTCTTT. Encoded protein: CASSLWGASTEAFF.

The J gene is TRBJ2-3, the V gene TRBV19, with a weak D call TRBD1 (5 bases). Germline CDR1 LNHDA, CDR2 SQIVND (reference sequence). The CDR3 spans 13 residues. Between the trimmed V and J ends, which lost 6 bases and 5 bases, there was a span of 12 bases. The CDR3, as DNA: TGTGCCAGTAGGGACCAGGGTTTAGATACGCAGTATTTT. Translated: CASRDQGLDTQYF.

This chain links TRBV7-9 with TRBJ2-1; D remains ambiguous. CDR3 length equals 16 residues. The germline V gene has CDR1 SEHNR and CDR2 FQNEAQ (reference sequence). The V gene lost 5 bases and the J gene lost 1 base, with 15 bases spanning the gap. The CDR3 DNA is TGTGCCAGCAGCCCAGGAGTGGGCCTATCCTACAATGAGCAGTTCTTC. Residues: CASSPGVGLSYNEQFF. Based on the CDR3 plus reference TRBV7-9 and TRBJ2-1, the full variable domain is DTGVSQNPRHKITKRGQNVTFRCDPISEHNRLYWYRQTLGQGPEFLTYFQNEAQLEKSRLLSDRFSAERPKGSFSTLEIQRTEQGDSAMYLCASSPGVGLSYNEQFFGPGTRLTVL.

For the CDR3, the DNA is TGTGCCAGCAGCCCACAGGGGTCCTACAATGAGCAGTTCTTC. Translated, it gives CASSPQGSYNEQFF. The V and J genes are TRBV7-9 and TRBJ2-1; the match to TRBD1 covers 7 bases. The V gene end was trimmed by 5 bases and the J gene end by 1 base; junction bases not matched to a gene: 2. This CDR3 has 14 residues. The germline gives CDR1 SEHNR, CDR2 FQNEAQ (reference sequence). The full variable domain, with the rest looked up from reference TRBV7-9 and TRBJ2-1, is DTGVSQNPRHKITKRGQNVTFRCDPISEHNRLYWYRQTLGQGPEFLTYFQNEAQLEKSRLLSDRFSAERPKGSFSTLEIQRTEQGDSAMYLCASSPQGSYNEQFFGPGTRLTVL.

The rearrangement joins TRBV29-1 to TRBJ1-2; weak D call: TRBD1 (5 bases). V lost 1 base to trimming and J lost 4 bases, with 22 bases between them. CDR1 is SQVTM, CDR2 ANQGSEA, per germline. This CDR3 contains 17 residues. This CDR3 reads CSVEGTEGAGLLYGYTF. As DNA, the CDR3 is TGCAGCGTTGAAGGGACGGAGGGAGCAGGGCTCCTCTATGGCTACACCTTC. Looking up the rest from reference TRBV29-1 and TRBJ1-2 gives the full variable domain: SAVISQKPSRDICQRGTSLTIQCQVDSQVTMMFWYRQQPGQSLTLIATANQGSEATYESGFVIDKFPISRPNLTFSTLTVSNMSPEDSSIYLCSVEGTEGAGLLYGYTFGSGTRLTVV.

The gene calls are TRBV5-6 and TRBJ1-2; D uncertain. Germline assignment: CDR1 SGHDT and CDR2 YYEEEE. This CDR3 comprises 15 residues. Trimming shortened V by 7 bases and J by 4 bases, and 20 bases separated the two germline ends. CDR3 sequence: CASRGREGNIYGYTF. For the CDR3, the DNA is TGTGCCAGCCGTGGGAGGGAAGGGAACATCTATGGCTACACCTTC. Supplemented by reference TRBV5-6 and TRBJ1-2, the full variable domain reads DAGVTQSPTHLIKTRGQQVTLRCSPKSGHDTVSWYQQALGQGPQFIFQYYEEEERQRGNFPDRFSGHQFPNYSSELNVNALLLGDSALYLCASRGREGNIYGYTFGSGTRLTVV.

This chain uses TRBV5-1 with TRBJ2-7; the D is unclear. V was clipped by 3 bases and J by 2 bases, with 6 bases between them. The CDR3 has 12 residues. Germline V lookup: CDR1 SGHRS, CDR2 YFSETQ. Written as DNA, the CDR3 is TGCGCCAGCAGCTCGCCAGCCTACGAGCAGTACTTC. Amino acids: CASSSPAYEQYF.

CDR3 DNA: TGCGCCAGCAGCTTGGACAGACCGGCCGGGGAGCTGTTTTTT. Its protein product is CASSLDRPAGELFF. The V call is TRBV5-1, the J call TRBJ2-2, with D uncertain. The V end was cut by 0 bases, the J end by 6 bases, with 9 bases between. The germline V gene encodes CDR1 SGHRS and CDR2 YFSETQ. The CDR3 is 14 amino acids.